This passage covers 16 T cell receptor beta chains from one sample sequenced in a study of shared clonotypes between healthy human individuals (dated by TCRdb to the early 2020s). The receptor library was made with the immunoSEQ multiplex PCR assay. Here the immuneACCESS table is served through TCRdb, limited to in-frame sequences with V and J called. Missing clones are a known gap in these copies; in checked studies unresolved V genes cover under half, and the rest lacks a known reason. The sample data list under 550,000 clones, and 90% to 96% of these were observed just once. The biggest ten clones account for roughly 0.06% of the sample. Material for sequencing was naive CD4+ T cells sorted from blood. What the cell subset or site label conveys for this sample: CD45RA+ positively selected. The origin of the receptors is a woman aged 25 to 39 in good health.

The chain employs TRBV28 and TRBJ2-2, with TRBD2 matching 8 bases. With V trimmed by 8 bases and J by 5 bases, 10 bases remained unmatched. The CDR3 has 15 residues. CDR1 MDHEN and CDR2 SYDVKM come from the germline V gene. In DNA, the CDR3 is TGTGCCAGCGGGTTGCGGGGGGCCGGGACCGGGGAGCTGTTTTTT. It encodes CASGLRGAGTGELFF.

The rearrangement uses TRBV7-9 and TRBJ2-2; no definite D call. The CDR3 loop spans 14 amino acids. Germline CDR1 and CDR2: SEHNR and FQNEAQ (reference sequence). The V gene lost 2 bases and the J gene lost 7 bases, with 11 bases spanning the gap. In DNA, the CDR3 is TGTGCCAGCAGCTTAAGGCTTTTTGACGGGGAGCTGTTTTTT. Its translation is CASSLRLFDGELFF.

The CDR3 loop reads CASSLSIFTEAFF. DNA for the CDR3: TGTGCCAGCAGCTTGTCGATCTTCACTGAAGCTTTCTTT. This chain joins TRBV11-2 and TRBJ1-1; D unresolved. Germline assignment: CDR1 SGHAT and CDR2 FQNNGV. The CDR3 runs 13 residues. Trimming stripped 3 bases from V and 4 bases from J, with 9 bases between.

The V and J genes are TRBV30 and TRBJ1-4; no reliable D call. The ends were cut back, 0 bases at V and 8 bases at J, with 4 bases in the middle. The CDR3 spans 11 residues. The germline CDR1 and CDR2 sequences are GTSNPN and SVGIG (reference sequence). The CDR3 nucleotides read TGTGCCTGGAGTGTAATGGAAAAACTGTTTTTT. This codes for CAWSVMEKLFF.

The chain is built from TRBV28 and TRBJ2-7, with TRBD2 identical over 7 bases. Germline V gene sequence: CDR1 MDHEN, CDR2 SYDVKM. The V segment lost 4 bases and the J segment 1 base; nucleotides outside the gene matches: 16. The CDR3 is 18 amino acids. As DNA, the CDR3 is TGTGCCAGCAGTTCTCCCACCCTCGGCCAGGGAGGGTCCTACGAGCAGTACTTC. Its protein product is CASSSPTLGQGGSYEQYF.

This rearrangement joins TRBV29-1 to TRBJ2-7; no firm D call. V dropped 4 bases and J dropped 4 bases, with 14 bases sitting between them. The V gene's germline CDR1 is SQVTM and CDR2 ANQGSEA. The CDR3 runs to 13 residues. Here the CDR3 reads CSVVRIPGYEQYF. DNA for the CDR3: TGCAGCGTTGTAAGGATTCCCGGTTACGAGCAGTACTTC.

The chain uses TRBV10-2 and TRBJ2-3; TRBD2 matches at 7 bases. The ends lost 4 bases at V and 7 bases at J; junction bases unmatched: 14. This CDR3 comprises 16 residues. Germline V gives CDR1 WSHSY, CDR2 SAAADI. CDR3 residues: CASSGSFGLDRYTQYF. CDR3 DNA sequence: TGCGCCAGCAGTGGGTCCTTCGGACTAGATCGTTATACGCAGTATTTT.

The chain is built from TRBV5-6 and TRBJ2-1; D gene unclear. Germline loops: CDR1 SGHDT, CDR2 YYEEEE. Trimming cost V 5 bases and J 3 bases, with 15 bases left between them. There are 15 residues in the CDR3. The CDR3 nucleotides read TGTGCCAGCAGGATAGGGCAATGGGGCTACAATGAGCAGTTCTTC. Protein sequence: CASRIGQWGYNEQFF.

The chain is built from TRBV10-3 and TRBJ1-6; D not certain. This CDR3 region has 12 residues. The ends were cut back, 0 bases at V and 9 bases at J, with 3 bases in the middle. Germline V gene lookup returns CDR1 ENHRY and CDR2 SYGVKD. The CDR3 region has the DNA TGTGCCATCAGTGAGTCGGTTTCACCCCTCCACTTT. This encodes CAISESVSPLHF.

V usage is TRBV2 and J usage is TRBJ2-1; 11 bases are a match to TRBD2. Trimming cost V 1 base and J 12 bases; bases outside gene matches: 2. There are 13 residues in the CDR3. CDR1 SNHLY and CDR2 FYNNEI come from the germline V gene. CDR3 in amino acids: CASSEEGLAAQFF. In nucleotides, the CDR3 is TGTGCCAGCAGTGAAGAGGGACTAGCGGCGCAGTTCTTC.

The V and J genes are TRBV18 and TRBJ1-5; 8 bases are shared with TRBD1. This CDR3 is built from 15 residues. The germline gives CDR1 KGHSH, CDR2 LQKENI. After removal of 3 bases from V and 4 bases from J, the junction contained 5 bases not matched to a gene. The CDR3 DNA follows: TGTGCCAGCTCACCGGACAGGGTGGGGAATCAGCCCCAGCATTTT. It encodes CASSPDRVGNQPQHF.

V is TRBV10-1 and J is TRBJ2-1; 7 bases map to TRBD1. Germline V CDR1 and CDR2: WNHNN, SYGVQD (reference sequence). J lost 4 bases, V lost 8 bases, and 14 bases had no gene match. This CDR3 spans 16 amino acids. This chain's CDR3 is CASPGDIGTAYNEQFF. The CDR3 bases are TGCGCCAGCCCAGGCGACATCGGGACAGCTTACAATGAGCAGTTCTTC.

This clone was counted a single time. J is TRBJ2-3 and V is TRBV28; maybe TRBD2 (6 bases). V dropped 2 bases and J dropped 2 bases, with 8 bases sitting between them. This CDR3 spans 14 amino acids. Germline CDR1 is MDHEN and CDR2 is SYDVKM. The CDR3 loop reads CASSLSGHTDTQYF. CDR3 sequence (DNA): TGTGCCAGCAGTTTAAGCGGGCACACAGATACGCAGTATTTT.

The chain recombines TRBV5-8 with TRBJ2-2; D unresolved. V dropped 0 bases and J dropped 2 bases, with 8 bases sitting between them. The CDR3 runs 15 residues. CDR1 and CDR2 (germline): SGHTS, YDEGEE. The CDR3 protein is CASSLVPPNTGELFF. The CDR3 region has the DNA TGTGCCAGCAGCTTGGTCCCGCCCAACACCGGGGAGCTGTTTTTT.

This chain links TRBV5-1 with TRBJ1-4; the D gene is possibly TRBD1 (5 bases). V dropped 4 bases and J dropped 0 bases, with 13 bases sitting between them. The germline CDR1 and CDR2 sequences are SGHRS and YFSETQ. The CDR3 extends over 16 amino acids. The CDR3 DNA is TGCGCCAGCAGCCCGGGGAGGGACGCAACTAATGAAAAACTGTTTTTT. Its translation is CASSPGRDATNEKLFF.

The chain links TRBV9 to TRBJ2-3, with 8 bases that match TRBD1. Trimming at V came to 5 bases and at J to 3 bases, leaving 5 bases not matched to a gene. The CDR3 spans 14 residues. Germline V CDR1 and CDR2: SGDLS, YYNGEE. The CDR3 DNA reads TGTGCCAGCAGAGGGGACAGGTTGACAGATACGCAGTATTTT. Residues: CASRGDRLTDTQYF.